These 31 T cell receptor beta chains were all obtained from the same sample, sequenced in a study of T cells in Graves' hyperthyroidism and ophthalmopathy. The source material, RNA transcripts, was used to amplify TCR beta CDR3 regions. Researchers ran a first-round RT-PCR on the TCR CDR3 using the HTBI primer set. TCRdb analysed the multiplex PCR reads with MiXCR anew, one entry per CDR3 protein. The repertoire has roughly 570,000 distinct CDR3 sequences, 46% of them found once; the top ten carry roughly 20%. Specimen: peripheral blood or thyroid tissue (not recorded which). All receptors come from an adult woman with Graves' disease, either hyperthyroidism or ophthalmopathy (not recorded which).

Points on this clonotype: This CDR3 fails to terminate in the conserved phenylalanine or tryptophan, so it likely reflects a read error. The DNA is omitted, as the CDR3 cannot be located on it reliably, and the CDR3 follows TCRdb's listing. The CDR3 sequence is CSVATGDGYTFGS. V and J are TRBV29-1 and TRBJ2-5; the DNA was not compared with TRBD1, the D call given in the table. Per the germline V gene, CDR1 is SQVTM and CDR2 is ANQGSEA. Including both end residues, the CDR3 is 13 amino acids long.

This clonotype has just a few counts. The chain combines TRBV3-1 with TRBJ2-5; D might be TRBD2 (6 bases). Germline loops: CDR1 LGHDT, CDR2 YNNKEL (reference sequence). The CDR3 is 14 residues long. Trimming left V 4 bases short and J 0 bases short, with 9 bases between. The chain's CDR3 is CASSPWGDQETQYF. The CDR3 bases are TGTGCCAGCAGCCCCTGGGGGGACCAAGAGACCCAGTACTTC.

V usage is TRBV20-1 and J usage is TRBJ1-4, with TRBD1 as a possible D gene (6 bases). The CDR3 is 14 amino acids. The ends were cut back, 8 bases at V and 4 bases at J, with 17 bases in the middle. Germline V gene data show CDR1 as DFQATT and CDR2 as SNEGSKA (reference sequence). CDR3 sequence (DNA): TGCAGTCTACGACTGGGGGCCGGTAATGAAAAACTGTTTTTT. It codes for CSLRLGAGNEKLFF.

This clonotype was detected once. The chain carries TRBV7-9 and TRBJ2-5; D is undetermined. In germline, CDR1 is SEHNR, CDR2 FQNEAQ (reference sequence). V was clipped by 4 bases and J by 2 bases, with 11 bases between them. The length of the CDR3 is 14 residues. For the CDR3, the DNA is TGTGCCAGCAGCTCGGATCTGGTGCAAGAGACCCAGTACTTC. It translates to CASSSDLVQETQYF. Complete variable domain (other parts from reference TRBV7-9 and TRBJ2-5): DTGVSQNPRHKITKRGQNVTFRCDPISEHNRLYWYRQTLGQGPEFLTYFQNEAQLEKSRLLSDRFSAERPKGSFSTLEIQRTEQGDSAMYLCASSSDLVQETQYFGPGTRLLVL.

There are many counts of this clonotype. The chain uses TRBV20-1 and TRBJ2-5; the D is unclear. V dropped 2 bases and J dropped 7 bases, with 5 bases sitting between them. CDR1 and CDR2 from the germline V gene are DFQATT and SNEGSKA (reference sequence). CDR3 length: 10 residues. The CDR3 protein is CSARRGTQYF. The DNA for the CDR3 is TGCAGTGCTAGAAGAGGGACCCAGTACTTC.

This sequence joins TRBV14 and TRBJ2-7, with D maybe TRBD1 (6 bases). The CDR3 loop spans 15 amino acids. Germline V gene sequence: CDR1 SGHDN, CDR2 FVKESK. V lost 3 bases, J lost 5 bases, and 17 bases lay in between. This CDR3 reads CASSQIAGVLNEQYF. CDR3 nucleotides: TGTGCCAGCAGCCAGATAGCAGGGGTTCTAAACGAGCAGTACTTC.

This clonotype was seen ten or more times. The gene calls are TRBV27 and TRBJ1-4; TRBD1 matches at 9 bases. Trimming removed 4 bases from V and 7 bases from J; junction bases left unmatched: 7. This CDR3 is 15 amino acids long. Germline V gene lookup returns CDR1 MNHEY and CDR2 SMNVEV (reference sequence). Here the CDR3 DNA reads TGTGCCAGCAGTTCGTACAGGGGGCGGCGTGAAAAACTGTTTTTT. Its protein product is CASSSYRGRREKLFF.

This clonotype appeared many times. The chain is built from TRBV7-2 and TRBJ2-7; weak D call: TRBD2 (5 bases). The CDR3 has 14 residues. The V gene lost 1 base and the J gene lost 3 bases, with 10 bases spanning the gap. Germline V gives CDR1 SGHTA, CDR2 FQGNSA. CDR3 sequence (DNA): TGTGCCAGCAGCTTAGGGACTGAATTCTACGAGCAGTACTTC. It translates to CASSLGTEFYEQYF. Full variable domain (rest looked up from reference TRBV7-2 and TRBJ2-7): GAGVSQSPSNKVTEKGKDVELRCDPISGHTALYWYRQSLGQGLEFLIYFQGNSAPDKSGLPSDRFSAERTGGSVSTLTIQRTQQEDSAVYLCASSLGTEFYEQYFGPGTRLTVT.

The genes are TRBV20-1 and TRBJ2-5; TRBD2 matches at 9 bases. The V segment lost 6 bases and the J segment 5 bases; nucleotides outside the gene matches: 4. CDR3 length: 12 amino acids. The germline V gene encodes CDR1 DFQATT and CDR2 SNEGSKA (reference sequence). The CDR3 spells CSALRGGETQYF. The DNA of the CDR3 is TGCAGTGCGTTGCGGGGGGGGGAGACCCAGTACTTC.

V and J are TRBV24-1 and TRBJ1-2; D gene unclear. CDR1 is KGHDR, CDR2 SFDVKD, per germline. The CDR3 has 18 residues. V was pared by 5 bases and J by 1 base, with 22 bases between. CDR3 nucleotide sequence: TGTGCCACCAGTGCGCCCAGCCTTGACAACCCGTTTAACTATGGCTACACCTTC. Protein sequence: CATSAPSLDNPFNYGYTF.

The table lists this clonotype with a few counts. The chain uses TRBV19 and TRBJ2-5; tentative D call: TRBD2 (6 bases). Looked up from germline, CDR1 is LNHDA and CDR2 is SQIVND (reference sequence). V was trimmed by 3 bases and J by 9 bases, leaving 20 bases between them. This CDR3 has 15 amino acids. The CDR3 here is CASSIGGRVNQPQYF. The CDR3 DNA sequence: TGTGCCAGTAGTATCGGAGGGCGCGTTAACCAGCCCCAGTACTTC.

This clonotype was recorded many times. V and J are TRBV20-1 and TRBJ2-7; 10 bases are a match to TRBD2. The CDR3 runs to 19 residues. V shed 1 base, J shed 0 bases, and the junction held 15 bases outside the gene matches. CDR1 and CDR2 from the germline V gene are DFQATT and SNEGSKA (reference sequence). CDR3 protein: CSARGPSGRAPVSSYEQYF. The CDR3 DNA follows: TGCAGTGCTAGAGGTCCCAGCGGGAGGGCCCCGGTTAGCTCCTACGAGCAGTACTTC.

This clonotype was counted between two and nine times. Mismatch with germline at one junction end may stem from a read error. DNA for the CDR3: TGTGCCAGCAACCCAACAGGGGTTAGCAATCAGCCCCGGCATTTT. It codes for CASNPTGVSNQPRHF. The chain combines TRBV6-1 with TRBJ1-5; 7 bases fit TRBD1. This CDR3 has 15 amino acids. Looked up from germline, CDR1 is MNHNS and CDR2 is SASEGT.

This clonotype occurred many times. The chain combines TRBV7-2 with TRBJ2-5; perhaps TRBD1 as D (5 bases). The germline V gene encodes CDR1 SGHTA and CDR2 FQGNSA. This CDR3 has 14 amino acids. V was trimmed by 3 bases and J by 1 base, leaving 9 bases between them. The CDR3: CASSFQGSQETQYF. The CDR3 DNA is TGTGCCAGCAGCTTTCAGGGTAGCCAAGAGACCCAGTACTTC.

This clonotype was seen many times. The CDR3 sequence is CASARGAGGELFF. Written as DNA, the CDR3 is TGTGCCAGCGCCCGCGGGGCAGGCGGGGAGCTGTTTTTT. The chain links TRBV2 to TRBJ2-2; the D gene is possibly TRBD2 (6 bases). Deletions cut 8 bases from V and 7 bases from J, with 14 bases between. Germline V CDR1 and CDR2: SNHLY, FYNNEI. The CDR3 spans 13 residues.

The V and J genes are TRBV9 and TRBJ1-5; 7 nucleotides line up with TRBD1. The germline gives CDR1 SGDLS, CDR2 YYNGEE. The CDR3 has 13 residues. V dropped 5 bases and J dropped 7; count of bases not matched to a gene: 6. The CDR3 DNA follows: TGTGCCAGCAGAGGGGACAGCGGGCAGCCCCAGCATTTT. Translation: CASRGDSGQPQHF.

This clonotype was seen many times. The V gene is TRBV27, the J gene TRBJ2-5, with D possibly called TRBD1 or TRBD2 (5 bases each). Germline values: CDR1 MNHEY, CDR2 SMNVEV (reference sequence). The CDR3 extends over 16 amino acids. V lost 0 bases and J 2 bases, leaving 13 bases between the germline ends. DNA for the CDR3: TGTGCCAGCAGTTTATCTGGTGGGACCAGTCAAGAGACCCAGTACTTC. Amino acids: CASSLSGGTSQETQYF.

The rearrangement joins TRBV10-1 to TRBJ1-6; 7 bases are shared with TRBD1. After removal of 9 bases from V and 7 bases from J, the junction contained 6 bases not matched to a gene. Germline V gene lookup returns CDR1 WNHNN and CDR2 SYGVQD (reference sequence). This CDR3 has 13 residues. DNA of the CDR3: TGCGCCAGTAAGACAGGGCTAAATTCACCCCTCCACTTT. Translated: CASKTGLNSPLHF.

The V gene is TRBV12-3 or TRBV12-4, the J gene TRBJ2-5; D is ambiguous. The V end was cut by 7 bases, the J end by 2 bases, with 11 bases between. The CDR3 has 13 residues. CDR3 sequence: CASNRGAQETQYF. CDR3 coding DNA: TGTGCCAGCAACCGTGGAGCACAAGAGACCCAGTACTTC.

CDR3 in DNA: TGTGCCAGCACTATCGCGGGGGGTATGGCTGAAGCTTTCTTT. Encoded protein: CASTIAGGMAEAFF. The chain recombines TRBV12-3 or TRBV12-4 with TRBJ1-1; possible D gene TRBD1, 5 bases. This CDR3 is 14 amino acids long. The V gene lost 7 bases and the J gene lost 6 bases, with 18 bases spanning the gap.

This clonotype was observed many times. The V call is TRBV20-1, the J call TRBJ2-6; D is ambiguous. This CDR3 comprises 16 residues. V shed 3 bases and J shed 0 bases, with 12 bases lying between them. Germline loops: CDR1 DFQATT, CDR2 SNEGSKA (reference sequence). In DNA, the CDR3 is TGCAGTGCTAGGTTCAGGACCTACTCTGGGGCCAACGTCCTGACTTTC. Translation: CSARFRTYSGANVLTF.

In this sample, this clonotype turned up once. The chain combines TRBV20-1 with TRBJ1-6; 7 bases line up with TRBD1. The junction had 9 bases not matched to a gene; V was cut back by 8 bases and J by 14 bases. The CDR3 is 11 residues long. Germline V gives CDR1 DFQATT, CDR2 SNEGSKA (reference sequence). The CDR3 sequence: CSSRQGASLHF. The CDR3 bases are TGCAGTTCCCGACAGGGAGCCTCCCTCCACTTT.

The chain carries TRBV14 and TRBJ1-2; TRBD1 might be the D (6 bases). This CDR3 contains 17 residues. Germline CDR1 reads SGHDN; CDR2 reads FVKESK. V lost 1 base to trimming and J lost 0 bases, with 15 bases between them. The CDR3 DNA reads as TGTGCCAGCAGCCAAGGGACCTCCAGGGGAGCTAACTATGGCTACACCTTC. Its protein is CASSQGTSRGANYGYTF.

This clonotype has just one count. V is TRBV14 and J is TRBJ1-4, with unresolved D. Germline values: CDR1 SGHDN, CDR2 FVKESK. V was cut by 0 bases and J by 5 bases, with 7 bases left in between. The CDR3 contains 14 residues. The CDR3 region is CASSQDLQNEKLFF. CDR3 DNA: TGTGCCAGCAGCCAAGATTTGCAGAATGAAAAACTGTTTTTT.

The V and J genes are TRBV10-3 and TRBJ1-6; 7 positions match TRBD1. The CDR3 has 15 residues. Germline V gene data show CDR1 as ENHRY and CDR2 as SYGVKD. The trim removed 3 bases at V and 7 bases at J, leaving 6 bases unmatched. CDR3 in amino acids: CAISERTGTNSPLHF. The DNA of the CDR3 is TGTGCCATCAGTGAAAGGACAGGAACGAATTCACCCCTCCACTTT.

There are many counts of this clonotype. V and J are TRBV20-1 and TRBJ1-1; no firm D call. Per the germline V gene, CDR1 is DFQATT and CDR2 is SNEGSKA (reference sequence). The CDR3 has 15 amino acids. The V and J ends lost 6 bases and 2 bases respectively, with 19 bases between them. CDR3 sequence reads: CSADFPRWGNTEAFF. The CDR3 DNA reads TGCAGTGCGGATTTCCCGAGATGGGGAAACACTGAAGCTTTCTTT.

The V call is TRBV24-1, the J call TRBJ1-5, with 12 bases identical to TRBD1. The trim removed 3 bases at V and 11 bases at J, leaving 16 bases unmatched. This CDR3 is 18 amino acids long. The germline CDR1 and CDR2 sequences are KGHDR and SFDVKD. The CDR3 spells CATSDVTGTGGEQETQHF. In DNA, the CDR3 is TGTGCCACCAGTGATGTAACCGGGACAGGGGGCGAGCAAGAGACCCAGCATTTT.

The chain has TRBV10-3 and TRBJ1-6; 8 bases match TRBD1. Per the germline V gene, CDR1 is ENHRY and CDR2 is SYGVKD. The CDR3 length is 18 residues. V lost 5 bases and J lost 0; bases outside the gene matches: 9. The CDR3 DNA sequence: TGTGCCATCAGTACCGACAGGGGCAAAAGCTCCTATAATTCACCCCTCCACTTT. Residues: CAISTDRGKSSYNSPLHF.

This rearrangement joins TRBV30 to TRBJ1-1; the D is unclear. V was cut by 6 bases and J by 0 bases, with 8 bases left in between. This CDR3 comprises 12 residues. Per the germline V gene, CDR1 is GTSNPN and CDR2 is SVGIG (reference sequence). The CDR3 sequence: CACEVMNTEAFF. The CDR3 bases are TGTGCCTGTGAGGTGATGAACACTGAAGCTTTCTTT.

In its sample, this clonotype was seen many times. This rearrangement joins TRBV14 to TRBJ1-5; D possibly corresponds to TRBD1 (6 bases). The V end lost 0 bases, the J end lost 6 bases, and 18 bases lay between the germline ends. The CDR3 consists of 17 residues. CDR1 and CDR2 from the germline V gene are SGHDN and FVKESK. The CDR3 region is CASSQDGRGTFLQPQHF. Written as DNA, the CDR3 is TGTGCCAGCAGCCAAGATGGGAGGGGGACGTTCCTTCAGCCCCAGCATTTT.

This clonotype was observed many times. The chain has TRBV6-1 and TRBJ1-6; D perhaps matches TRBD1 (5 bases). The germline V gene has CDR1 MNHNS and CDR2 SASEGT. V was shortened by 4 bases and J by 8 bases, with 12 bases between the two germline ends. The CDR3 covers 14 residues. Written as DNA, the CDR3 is TGTGCCAGCAGTGGGGGACCGAAGGATTCACCCCTCCACTTT. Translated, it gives CASSGGPKDSPLHF.